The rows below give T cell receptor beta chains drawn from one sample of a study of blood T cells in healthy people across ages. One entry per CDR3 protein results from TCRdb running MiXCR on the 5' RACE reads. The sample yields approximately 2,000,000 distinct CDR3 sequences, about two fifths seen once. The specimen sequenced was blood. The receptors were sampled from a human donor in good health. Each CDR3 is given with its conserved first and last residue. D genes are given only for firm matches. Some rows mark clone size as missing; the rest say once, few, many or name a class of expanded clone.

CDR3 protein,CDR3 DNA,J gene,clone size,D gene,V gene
CASSPNRGATEAFF,TGTGCCAGCAGCCCCAACAGGGGTGCCACTGAAGCTTTCTTT,TRBJ1-1,few,TRBD1,TRBV7-8
CASSPYREGTEAFF,TGTGCCAGCAGCCCCTACAGGGAGGGCACTGAAGCTTTCTTT,TRBJ1-1,-,-,TRBV12-3/TRBV12-4
CASSFLGARDTGELFF,TGTGCCAGCAGTTTTCTAGGGGCGCGGGACACCGGGGAGCTGTTTTTT,TRBJ2-2,once,-,TRBV28
CASSLGTMYQETQYF,TGCGCCAGCAGCTTGGGCACAATGTACCAAGAGACCCAGTACTTC,TRBJ2-5,-,-,TRBV5-1
CSVASHAGPGGEGYTF,TGCAGCGTTGCATCGCACGCAGGGCCAGGGGGCGAAGGCTACACCTTC,TRBJ1-2,-,TRBD1,TRBV29-1
CSARVPGLRGGRDTQYF,TGCAGTGCTAGAGTGCCCGGCCTGCGGGGGGGCAGAGATACGCAGTATTTT,TRBJ2-3,-,TRBD2,TRBV20-1
CSVGLNTQYF,TGCAGCGTGGGGTTGAATACGCAGTATTTT,TRBJ2-3,many,-,TRBV29-1
CASSVDPQDVWQGNQPQHF,TGTGCCAGCAGCGTAGATCCTCAAGATGTATGGCAGGGGAATCAGCCCCAGCATTTT,TRBJ1-5,few,-,TRBV9
CASIAGRSTGELFF,TGTGCCAGCATCGCAGGCAGGTCGACCGGGGAGCTGTTTTTT,TRBJ2-2,-,-,TRBV28
CASSLRRESVETQYF,TGTGCCAGCAGCTTAAGGCGGGAGTCGGTCGAGACCCAGTACTTC,TRBJ2-5,once,TRBD2,TRBV7-2
CASSQDPRWHTEAFF,TGTGCCAGCAGCCAAGACCCGAGGTGGCACACTGAAGCTTTCTTT,TRBJ1-1,-,-,TRBV14
CSVEGDSHQETQYF,TGCAGCGTTGAAGGGGACAGTCATCAAGAGACCCAGTACTTC,TRBJ2-5,few,TRBD1,TRBV29-1
CSARDRPDSNQPQHF,TGCAGTGCTAGAGATCGTCCGGATTCCAATCAGCCCCAGCATTTT,TRBJ1-5,-,-,TRBV20-1
CSARWQGYTDTQYF,TGCAGTGCTAGATGGCAGGGCTACACAGATACGCAGTATTTT,TRBJ2-3,-,-,TRBV20-1
CATSPTSSELGPQETQYF,TGTGCCACCAGCCCGACCAGCAGCGAGCTGGGCCCACAAGAGACCCAGTACTTC,TRBJ2-5,-,-,TRBV15
CRATGEEKLFF,TGCAGGGCTACAGGGGAGGAAAAACTGTTTTTT,TRBJ1-4,-,TRBD1,TRBV20-1
CASSLLQGTGEKLFF,TGTGCCAGCAGCCTCCTACAGGGGACTGGTGAAAAACTGTTTTTT,TRBJ1-4,-,TRBD1,TRBV3-1
CASSRGSIGSYEQYF,TGTGCCAGCAGCCGCGGATCGATAGGATCCTACGAGCAGTACTTC,TRBJ2-7,-,-,TRBV6-2/TRBV6-3
CASSPRARMNTEAFF,TGCGCCAGCAGCCCGAGGGCGAGAATGAACACTGAAGCTTTCTTT,TRBJ1-1,-,-,TRBV4-1
CASSQYSGTYEQYF,TGCGCCAGCAGCCAATATAGTGGTACCTACGAGCAGTACTTC,TRBJ2-7,many,-,TRBV4-3
CASSLGGGGDTYEQYF,TGCGCCAGCAGCTTGGGGGGCGGCGGGGATACCTACGAGCAGTACTTC,TRBJ2-7,-,-,TRBV5-1
CASSQFRALNTVYQETQYF,TGTGCCAGCAGCCAATTCCGGGCCCTAAATACAGTTTACCAAGAGACCCAGTACTTC,TRBJ2-5,-,-,TRBV3-1
CASSPTGFGDTQYFGDEQFF,-,TRBJ2-1,-,-,TRBV5-1